This T cell receptor beta chain was captured in a study of blood T cells in healthy people across ages. General study results and limits: Long-lived donors exceeded aged donors in naive CD4+ cells and diversity.

The CDR3 sequence is 14 residues long. The germline V and J ends were trimmed by 6 bases and 0 bases, with 12 bases remaining between them. Per the germline V gene, CDR1 is DFQATT and CDR2 is SNEGSKA (reference sequence). Primers used in a second PCR of about 6 to 11 cycles were a sample-barcoded 5' primer and a J-beta primer mix. CDR3-containing paired-end reads numbered at least 2.5 million in each sample. One entry per CDR3 protein, called by TCRdb with MiXCR from the 5' RACE reads. Of just under 550,000 distinct CDR3 sequences in the sample, 24% are singletons; the top ten hold around 10%. This clonotype was counted only a few times. Its antigen remains unknown. This sample was shared with a second study, whose subject was T cells of mothers and their children. As that study records: Study donors consisted of a few healthy Caucasian mothers and their six children. Sequencing returned over 8 million TCR beta CDR3 reads per mother and some 3 million per child.

The chain has TRBV20-1 and TRBJ1-3; perhaps TRBD1 as D (5 bases). The sequenced sample consisted of blood. This receptor was identified in a boy aged 5-17 years in good health. CDR3 residues: CSAYGTFSGNTIYF. The CDR3 nucleotides are TGCAGTGCATACGGGACCTTCTCTGGAAACACCATATATTTT.